These 23 T cell receptor beta chains share one sample of origin, sequenced in a study of post-analysis software for immune sequencing data. Notes on the study in general: In patients, TRBV5-6, TRBV5-1 and TRBV20-1 belonged to about five TRBV segments found more frequently than in controls.

No antigen has been assigned to these receptors. Presence of unique molecular identifiers characterized the TCR beta cDNA libraries. TCRdb recomputed calls from the PCR reads with MiXCR, one row per CDR3 protein. The sample contains about 380,000 distinct CDR3 sequences, roughly 36% of which appear only once. The specimen was blood. These TCRs come from a girl aged 10 to 17 with multiple sclerosis.

In this sample, this clonotype turned up a few times. CDR3 sequence reads: CASSLDPRGYTDTQYF. DNA for the CDR3: TGTGCCAGCAGCTTAGATCCGCGGGGATACACAGATACGCAGTATTTT. The genes are TRBV7-8 and TRBJ2-3, with D perhaps matching TRBD2 (6 bases). This CDR3 has 16 amino acids. V was clipped by 1 base and J by 2 bases, with 13 bases between them. Germline V gene lookup returns CDR1 SGHVS and CDR2 FQNEAQ.

The chain links TRBV10-3 to TRBJ2-1; D may be TRBD1 (5 bases). Germline values: CDR1 ENHRY, CDR2 SYGVKD. The V and J ends lost 4 bases and 6 bases respectively, with 10 bases between them. There are 13 residues in the CDR3. The CDR3 region has the DNA TGTGCCATCAGTGTCAGGGTGGGCAATGAGCAGTTCTTC. This encodes CAISVRVGNEQFF.

The genes are TRBV5-1 and TRBJ2-7; the match to TRBD1 covers 7 bases. V dropped 3 bases and J dropped 1; count of bases not matched to a gene: 4. This CDR3 region has 14 residues. Per germline, CDR1 SGHRS and CDR2 YFSETQ. CDR3 sequence reads: CASSSAQGSYEQYF. For the CDR3, the DNA is TGCGCCAGCAGCTCGGCACAGGGGTCCTACGAGCAGTACTTC.

The chain links TRBV7-9 to TRBJ2-7, with a weak D call TRBD1 (5 bases). CDR3 length: 13 residues. V gave up 3 bases and J gave up 5 bases, with 11 bases separating them. In germline, CDR1 is SEHNR, CDR2 FQNEAQ (reference sequence). The CDR3 nucleotides read TGTGCCAGCAGCTTCGTCAGGGAAAACGAGCAGTACTTC. Translating gives CASSFVRENEQYF.

This clonotype was found a few times. The chain has TRBV3-1 and TRBJ2-4, with D possibly being TRBD2 (5 bases). The CDR3 spans 14 residues. Trimming cost V 5 bases and J 2 bases, with 10 bases left between them. Germline CDR1 and CDR2: LGHDT and YNNKEL (reference sequence). The CDR3 bases are TGTGCCAGCAGCTCTCCGGGGTCCAAAAACATTCAGTACTTC. Protein product: CASSSPGSKNIQYF.

The chain has TRBV5-8 and TRBJ2-7; no clear D gene. Germline V gives CDR1 SGHTS, CDR2 YDEGEE. This CDR3 comprises 11 residues. V lost 4 bases and J lost 6, with 8 bases in between. The CDR3: CASSLFPEQYF. The CDR3 bases are TGTGCCAGCAGCCTCTTCCCCGAGCAGTACTTC.

The chain couples TRBV12-3 or TRBV12-4 to TRBJ2-7; D gene unclear. The CDR3 loop spans 14 amino acids. The germline V and J ends were trimmed by 5 bases and 3 bases, with 14 bases remaining between them. The CDR3 loop is CASSPQTSYYEQYF. CDR3 coding DNA: TGTGCCAGCAGTCCCCAGACAAGTTACTACGAGCAGTACTTC.

This clonotype has more than one count but fewer than ten. CDR3 loop: CASSQDRAGNSPLHF. As DNA, the CDR3 is TGTGCCAGCAGCCAAGATCGGGCAGGGAATTCACCCCTCCACTTT. The chain combines TRBV3-1 with TRBJ1-6; possibly TRBD1 for D (5 bases). CDR3 size: 15 residues. V gave up 0 bases and J gave up 7 bases, with 10 bases separating them. The V gene's germline CDR1 is LGHDT and CDR2 YNNKEL (reference sequence).

This clonotype was seen more than once but under ten times. The chain employs TRBV4-1 and TRBJ2-5; possible D gene TRBD1, 6 bases. There are 14 residues in the CDR3. Germline V CDR1 and CDR2: MGHRA, YSYEKL. V lost 2 bases to trimming and J lost 5 bases, with 12 bases between them. CDR3 nucleotide sequence: TGCGCCAGCAGCCAATTTTCAGGGGTGGAGACCCAGTACTTC. Its translation is CASSQFSGVETQYF.

The CDR3 loop is CASSLYEGYTF. CDR3 sequence (DNA): TGTGCCAGCAGCCTATATGAAGGCTACACCTTC. The V and J genes are TRBV5-6 and TRBJ1-2; the D is unclear. Germline assignment: CDR1 SGHDT and CDR2 YYEEEE. The CDR3 totals 11 residues. V shed 4 bases and J shed 8 bases, with 9 bases lying between them.

The chain has TRBV3-1 and TRBJ2-7; TRBD2 matches 10 bases. Unmatched junction bases numbered 7, after V lost 6 bases and J lost 5 bases. Germline V CDR1 and CDR2: LGHDT, YNNKEL (reference sequence). The CDR3 is made up of 14 amino acids. CDR3 amino acids: CASRQRGGQHEQYF. The CDR3 bases are TGTGCCAGCAGGCAGCGGGGGGGCCAGCACGAGCAGTACTTC.

This chain links TRBV24-1 with TRBJ2-1, with D perhaps TRBD1 (7 bases). This CDR3 is 15 amino acids long. Trimming pared 3 bases from V and 10 bases from J, leaving 18 bases between. Per the germline V gene, CDR1 is KGHDR and CDR2 is SFDVKD. The CDR3 DNA follows: TGTGCCACCAGTGATCCTAGCGAGGGGGCCTCGGAGCAGTTCTTC. Translated: CATSDPSEGASEQFF.

The rearrangement uses TRBV18 and TRBJ2-5; TRBD1 matches at 9 bases. The DNA end favors TRBJ2-7, so the J call may be wrong. The CDR3 is 13 residues long. Per the germline V gene, CDR1 is KGHSH and CDR2 is LQKENI. The CDR3 here is CASSPPDRGEQYF. As DNA, the CDR3 is TGTGCCAGCTCACCCCCGGACAGGGGCGAGCAGTACTTC.

V usage is TRBV24-1 and J usage is TRBJ2-5; D is undetermined. Per the germline V gene, CDR1 is KGHDR and CDR2 is SFDVKD. V dropped 1 base and J dropped 1 base, with 9 bases sitting between them. This CDR3 is built from 15 residues. CDR3 loop: CATSDFWQGQETQYF. The CDR3 region has the DNA TGTGCCACCAGTGATTTCTGGCAAGGCCAAGAGACCCAGTACTTC.

This chain connects TRBV5-1 to TRBJ2-7; TRBD1 might be the D (6 bases). From germline, CDR1 is SGHRS and CDR2 YFSETQ. The CDR3 consists of 15 residues. Trimming stripped 0 bases from V and 2 bases from J, with 12 bases between. Here the CDR3 reads CASSLGLTGPYEQYF. Here the CDR3 DNA reads TGCGCCAGCAGCTTGGGGCTGACAGGCCCCTACGAGCAGTACTTC.

This clonotype was recorded a few times. The J gene is TRBJ2-1, the V gene TRBV4-3; tentatively, D is TRBD2 (6 bases). The CDR3 loop spans 15 amino acids. V gave up 4 bases and J gave up 4 bases, with 14 bases separating them. The germline V gene encodes CDR1 LGHNA and CDR2 YSLEER. As DNA, the CDR3 is TGCGCCAGCAGCCCGGAAGCGGGCGCGTACAATGAGCAGTTCTTC. Amino acid sequence: CASSPEAGAYNEQFF.

The V call is TRBV5-6, the J call TRBJ2-5, with unresolved D. There are 13 residues in the CDR3. Trimming removed 4 bases at V and 5 bases at J, with 12 bases between. Looked up from germline, CDR1 is SGHDT and CDR2 is YYEEEE. CDR3 nucleotide sequence: TGTGCCAGCAGCCCGTCCAGCTGGGAGACCCAGTACTTC. This sequence encodes CASSPSSWETQYF.

The rearrangement uses TRBV18 and TRBJ1-4; D perhaps matches TRBD1 (5 bases). The CDR3 sequence is 14 residues long. V was pared by 3 bases and J by 11 bases, with 16 bases between. Germline assignment: CDR1 KGHSH and CDR2 LQKENI. CDR3 in DNA: TGTGCCAGCTCACCGACTGCCAAGGAGGGGAAACTGTTTTTT. Translated, it gives CASSPTAKEGKLFF.

The J gene is TRBJ1-2, the V gene TRBV9, with 7 nucleotides matching TRBD1. V was clipped by 4 bases and J by 8 bases; unmatched bases: 11. The CDR3 length is 14 residues. The V gene's germline CDR1 is SGDLS and CDR2 YYNGEE. The CDR3, as DNA: TGTGCCAGCAGCAGACGGGACAGCGGTCTCGGCTACACCTTC. Amino acids: CASSRRDSGLGYTF.

The V call is TRBV19, the J call TRBJ1-2; D is undetermined. Per the germline V gene, CDR1 is LNHDA and CDR2 is SQIVND (reference sequence). V gave up 1 base and J gave up 8 bases, with 11 bases separating them. The CDR3 has 13 residues. The CDR3 sequence is CASSIGARGGYTF. CDR3 in DNA: TGTGCCAGTAGTATAGGGGCCCGTGGGGGCTACACCTTC.

This sequence joins TRBV5-1 and TRBJ2-5; no reliable D call. The CDR3 is made up of 13 amino acids. Trimming took 2 bases from V and 0 from J, leaving 5 bases between them. Germline CDR1 SGHRS, CDR2 YFSETQ. This chain's CDR3 is CASSFSHQETQYF. The CDR3 region has the DNA TGCGCCAGCAGCTTCTCCCACCAAGAGACCCAGTACTTC.

This clonotype was seen just once. One end of the junction fails to match germline, which may point to a read error. The chain combines TRBV6-2 or TRBV6-3 with TRBJ2-7; possibly TRBD2 for D (6 bases). The CDR3 runs 16 residues. Germline V gene sequence: CDR1 MNHEY, CDR2 SVGEGT. The CDR3 coding sequence is TGTGCCGGCAGCCGTAGACCGGGACTGATGTCCTACGAGCAGTACTTC. Translating gives CAGSRRPGLMSYEQYF.

Remarks on this clonotype: The missing conserved phenylalanine or tryptophan at the end of this CDR3 makes a read error likely. The chain couples TRBV29-1 to TRBJ2-1, with 9 bases matching TRBD1. Unmatched junction bases numbered 2, after V lost 4 bases and J lost 1 base. Germline V gene sequence: CDR1 SQVTM, CDR2 ANQGSEA. The CDR3 consists of 14 residues. This chain's CDR3 is CSVAGQGSYNEQFL. The CDR3 bases are TGCAGCGTTGCGGGACAGGGTTCCTACAATGAGCAGTTCTTA.